The 28 T cell receptor beta chains given below trace back to one sample, sequenced in a study of T cell responses to AZD1222 COVID-19 vaccine. Profiling relied on immunoSEQ multiplex PCR, and the TCRdb table lists in-frame clones only, not all of them. The sample shows 150,000 or so clones, around 84% of them seen only once. The sample in question was peripheral blood, obtained on day 0 of AZD1222 vaccination. The receptors were sampled from an adult in good health.

The rearrangement uses TRBV5-1 and TRBJ2-7; perhaps TRBD1 as D (6 bases). This CDR3 spans 15 amino acids. V was cut by 0 bases and J by 3 bases, with 13 bases left in between. The germline CDR1 and CDR2 sequences are SGHRS and YFSETQ. CDR3 coding DNA: TGCGCCAGCAGCTTGGGGACCAGGGGAGACTACGAGCAGTACTTC. Translating gives CASSLGTRGDYEQYF.

The chain links TRBV7-8 to TRBJ1-1; D unclear. The CDR3 totals 13 residues. V was shortened by 2 bases and J by 5 bases, with 9 bases between the two germline ends. The germline V gene has CDR1 SGHVS and CDR2 FQNEAQ. CDR3 amino acids: CASSLQEGTEAFF. As DNA, the CDR3 is TGTGCCAGCAGCTTACAGGAAGGTACTGAAGCTTTCTTT. Supplemented by reference TRBV7-8 and TRBJ1-1, the full variable domain reads GAGVSQSPRYKVAKRGQDVALRCDPISGHVSLFWYQQALGQGPEFLTYFQNEAQLDKSGLPSDRFFAERPEGSVSTLKIQRTQQEDSAVYLCASSLQEGTEAFFGQGTRLTVV.

V and J are TRBV6-4 and TRBJ1-2; 7 nucleotides align to TRBD1. CDR3 length equals 14 residues. After removal of 1 base from V and 10 bases from J, the junction contained 9 bases not matched to a gene. Germline CDR1 MRHNA, CDR2 SNTAGT. CDR3 loop: CASSDFPGGPLYTF. The CDR3 DNA sequence: TGTGCCAGCAGTGACTTTCCAGGGGGACCTCTCTACACCTTC.

The V call is TRBV27, the J call TRBJ1-3, with 7 bases lining up with TRBD1. Germline V lookup: CDR1 MNHEY, CDR2 SMNVEV (reference sequence). The junction had 8 bases not matched to a gene; V was cut back by 0 bases and J by 3 bases. The CDR3 totals 17 residues. The CDR3 DNA sequence: TGTGCCAGCAGTTTATCCCCTCATGACAGGGTTGGAAACACCATATATTTT. Translating gives CASSLSPHDRVGNTIYF.

The chain combines TRBV9 with TRBJ2-7; 9 bases agree with TRBD1. The CDR3 is 15 amino acids. Per the germline V gene, CDR1 is SGDLS and CDR2 is YYNGEE. V dropped 4 bases and J dropped 2; count of bases not matched to a gene: 7. The CDR3 sequence is CASSPGTGPTYEQYF. The CDR3 coding sequence is TGTGCCAGCAGCCCAGGGACAGGGCCAACCTACGAGCAGTACTTC.

V is TRBV30 and J is TRBJ2-7; D uncertain. From germline, CDR1 is GTSNPN and CDR2 SVGIG (reference sequence). The V end was cut by 5 bases, the J end by 5 bases, with 10 bases between. The CDR3 covers 11 residues. CDR3 in amino acids: CAWGSQDEQYF. The DNA of the CDR3 is TGTGCCTGGGGTAGTCAGGACGAGCAGTACTTC. The entire variable domain, with the rest obtained from reference TRBV30 and TRBJ2-7, is as follows: SQTIHQWPATLVQPVGSPLSLECTVEGTSNPNLYWYRQAAGRGLQLLFYSVGIGQISSEVPQNLSASRPQDRQFILSSKKLLLSDSGFYLCAWGSQDEQYFGPGTRLTVT.

The chain combines TRBV5-1 with TRBJ1-2; possibly TRBD1 for D (5 bases). The CDR3 totals 15 residues. CDR1 SGHRS and CDR2 YFSETQ come from the germline V gene. V was cut by 4 bases and J by 0 bases, with 13 bases left in between. The CDR3 region is CASSRLDRTNYGYTF. CDR3 nucleotides: TGCGCCAGCAGCCGACTTGACAGAACTAACTATGGCTACACCTTC.

The chain employs TRBV28 and TRBJ2-7; either TRBD1 or TRBD2 may fit D (5 bases each). CDR1 is MDHEN, CDR2 SYDVKM, per germline. With 3 bases removed from V and 4 bases from J, the gap between germline ends came to 10 bases. CDR3 length: 13 amino acids. The CDR3 DNA reads as TGTGCCAGCAGTTTGGGACCGACATACGAGCAGTACTTC. This encodes CASSLGPTYEQYF.

The rearrangement uses TRBV28 and TRBJ2-6; D is undetermined. V dropped 3 bases and J dropped 4 bases, with 10 bases sitting between them. This CDR3 is 15 amino acids long. CDR1 MDHEN and CDR2 SYDVKM come from the germline V gene. Here the CDR3 DNA reads TGTGCCAGCAGTTTCAGTGCTGCCGGGGCCAACGTCCTGACTTTC. It codes for CASSFSAAGANVLTF. The entire variable domain, with the rest obtained from reference TRBV28 and TRBJ2-6, is as follows: DVKVTQSSRYLVKRTGEKVFLECVQDMDHENMFWYRQDPGLGLRLIYFSYDVKMKEKGDIPEGYSVSREKKERFSLILESASTNQTSMYLCASSFSAAGANVLTFGAGSRLTVL.

The chain couples TRBV11-2 to TRBJ2-7; D gene uncertain. Per the germline V gene, CDR1 is SGHAT and CDR2 is FQNNGV. V shed 2 bases and J shed 1 base, with 9 bases lying between them. This CDR3 is 14 amino acids long. The CDR3, as DNA: TGTGCCAGCAGCTTAACGAGGTATTCCTACGAGCAGTACTTC. Its translation is CASSLTRYSYEQYF.

This chain joins TRBV18 and TRBJ1-5; 8 bases line up with TRBD1. J was trimmed by 5 bases and V by 3 bases; bases with no gene match: 6. The CDR3 is 15 amino acids. Germline CDR1 reads KGHSH; CDR2 reads LQKENI. This CDR3 is CASSPSTGGDQPQHF. The DNA for the CDR3 is TGTGCCAGCTCACCCAGCACAGGGGGGGATCAGCCCCAGCATTTT.

This clone was seen more than once but under ten times. One end of the junction is discordant with germline, which a read error may explain. V usage is TRBV7-8 and J usage is TRBJ2-1, with D tentatively TRBD1 (5 bases). The length of the CDR3 is 13 residues. CDR1 SGHVS and CDR2 FQNEAQ come from the germline V gene. In DNA form, the CDR3 reads TGTGCCAGCATCTTAGGGGTGAACAATGAGCAGTTCTTC. This encodes CASILGVNNEQFF.

The chain uses TRBV9 and TRBJ1-2; no clear D. CDR1 and CDR2 from the germline V gene are SGDLS and YYNGEE. The germline V and J ends were trimmed by 0 bases and 4 bases, with 10 bases remaining between them. The CDR3 contains 14 residues. The CDR3 region has the DNA TGTGCCAGCAGCGTAGAGGGAACAGTCTATGGCTACACCTTC. Its translation is CASSVEGTVYGYTF.

The rearrangement links TRBV11-2 to TRBJ1-6; 7 positions agree with TRBD1. Unmatched junction bases numbered 7, after V lost 4 bases and J lost 7 bases. The CDR3 totals 15 residues. Looked up from germline, CDR1 is SGHAT and CDR2 is FQNNGV. CDR3 nucleotides: TGTGCCAGCAGCTCCTCGACAGGGAGAAATTCACCCCTCCACTTT. Its protein is CASSSSTGRNSPLHF.

This rearrangement joins TRBV4-3 to TRBJ2-3, with D possibly being TRBD2 (5 bases). Germline loops: CDR1 LGHNA, CDR2 YSLEER. V was pared by 1 base and J by 5 bases, with 10 bases between. The CDR3 is made up of 14 amino acids. DNA for the CDR3: TGCGCCAGCAGCCAAGGTGTGAGGGAAGATACGCAGTATTTT. This sequence encodes CASSQGVREDTQYF.

The chain carries TRBV2 and TRBJ2-2; D might be TRBD2 (6 bases). V lost 11 bases and J 6 bases, leaving 10 bases between the germline ends. The CDR3 sequence is 11 residues long. Germline V gene lookup returns CDR1 SNHLY and CDR2 FYNNEI. Written as DNA, the CDR3 is TGTGCCGGGGGGTCGGCCGGGGAGCTGTTTTTT. Translated, it gives CAGGSAGELFF. The variable domain in full, with the rest retrieved from reference TRBV2 and TRBJ2-2, is EPEVTQTPSHQVTQMGQEVILRCVPISNHLYFYWYRQILGQKVEFLVSFYNNEISEKSEIFDDQFSVERPDGSNFTLKIRSTKLEDSAMYFCAGGSAGELFFGEGSRLTVL.

This clone has a handful of counts. This chain connects TRBV19 to TRBJ1-5, with a tentative D call TRBD1 (6 bases). Germline-derived CDR1 and CDR2 are LNHDA and SQIVND (reference sequence). The CDR3 has 13 amino acids. V was cut by 7 bases and J by 7 bases, with 14 bases left in between. CDR3 coding DNA: TGTGCCAGTAACAGGGATTTCAGGCAGCCCCAGCATTTT. Residues: CASNRDFRQPQHF.

This chain joins TRBV28 and TRBJ1-5, with D maybe TRBD1 (5 bases). Germline V gene data show CDR1 as MDHEN and CDR2 as SYDVKM. The CDR3 sequence is 14 residues long. V lost 5 bases, J lost 6 bases, and 14 bases lay in between. CDR3 nucleotides: TGTGCCAGCAGTGCTCAGGGTATGCGTCAGCCCCAGCATTTT. Translated: CASSAQGMRQPQHF.

The chain links TRBV18 to TRBJ1-2, with unresolved D. The CDR3 sequence is 13 residues long. V was clipped by 6 bases and J by 4 bases, with 12 bases between them. CDR1 is KGHSH and CDR2 is LQKENI in the germline V gene. CDR3: CASSVGPSYGYTF. CDR3 coding DNA: TGTGCCAGCTCCGTTGGACCGAGCTATGGCTACACCTTC.

The chain recombines TRBV6-5 with TRBJ1-4, with D unclear. Trimming stripped 0 bases from V and 7 bases from J, with 9 bases between. The CDR3 contains 14 residues. The V gene's germline CDR1 is MNHEY and CDR2 SVGAGI. CDR3 DNA: TGTGCCAGCAGTTACTCGGCAGGCGGTGAAAAACTGTTTTTT. This sequence encodes CASSYSAGGEKLFF.

The rearrangement uses TRBV4-1 and TRBJ2-7, with 7 bases matching TRBD2. Germline V lookup: CDR1 MGHRA, CDR2 YSYEKL. The junction had 7 bases not matched to a gene; V was cut back by 0 bases and J by 2 bases. The CDR3 runs 16 residues. CDR3 nucleotide sequence: TGCGCCAGCAGCCAAGAGGGGGGGACTCTGACCTACGAGCAGTACTTC. Translating gives CASSQEGGTLTYEQYF.

This clone has only a few counts. The V gene is TRBV7-9, the J gene TRBJ2-2; tentative D call: TRBD2 (6 bases). V lost 2 bases and J 8 bases, leaving 12 bases between the germline ends. Germline-derived CDR1 and CDR2 are SEHNR and FQNEAQ (reference sequence). This CDR3 comprises 14 residues. In DNA, the CDR3 is TGTGCCAGCAGCTTAAGCCTAGCGTTGGGGGAGCTGTTTTTT. Its translation is CASSLSLALGELFF.

This clone was seen a handful of times. J is TRBJ1-2 and V is TRBV2; D unclear. The CDR3 covers 14 residues. Looked up from germline, CDR1 is SNHLY and CDR2 is FYNNEI. The germline V and J ends were trimmed by 6 bases and 6 bases, with 17 bases remaining between them. CDR3 in amino acids: CASRGKSSGNGYTF. The CDR3 DNA sequence: TGTGCCAGCAGGGGGAAGAGTTCGGGGAATGGCTACACCTTC.

The V gene is TRBV7-8, the J gene TRBJ2-7; no definite D call. This CDR3 spans 13 amino acids. V lost 3 bases and J 2 bases, leaving 8 bases between the germline ends. Germline V gene sequence: CDR1 SGHVS, CDR2 FQNEAQ. CDR3 region: CASSLAETYEQYF. The CDR3 region has the DNA TGTGCCAGCAGCTTGGCTGAGACCTACGAGCAGTACTTC.

This clone was detected only a few times. The chain combines TRBV4-1 with TRBJ1-5, with D perhaps TRBD1 (6 bases). CDR1 and CDR2 (germline): MGHRA, YSYEKL. The ends were cut back, 1 base at V and 0 bases at J, with 7 bases in the middle. The CDR3 has 15 amino acids. The CDR3 loop reads CASSQGQDSNQPQHF. In DNA, the CDR3 is TGCGCCAGCAGCCAAGGACAGGATAGCAATCAGCCCCAGCATTTT.

The chain couples TRBV28 to TRBJ1-5; a weak D match, TRBD1 (5 bases). The germline V gene has CDR1 MDHEN and CDR2 SYDVKM. V lost 7 bases and J 7 bases, leaving 14 bases between the germline ends. The CDR3 spans 13 residues. CDR3: CASTPGKGQPQHF. The CDR3 DNA sequence: TGTGCCAGCACTCCAGGGAAAGGACAGCCCCAGCATTTT.

The rearrangement joins TRBV29-1 to TRBJ2-7; D possibly corresponds to TRBD1 (5 bases). The V end was cut by 4 bases, the J end by 0 bases, with 16 bases between. The CDR3 consists of 15 residues. The germline gives CDR1 SQVTM, CDR2 ANQGSEA. The CDR3 DNA sequence: TGCAGCGTTGCCGGTCTGGGGCCCTACTCCTACGAGCAGTACTTC. It yields the protein CSVAGLGPYSYEQYF.

V is TRBV5-5 and J is TRBJ1-1; D not certain. Deletions cut 0 bases from V and 1 base from J, with 13 bases between. The CDR3 is 16 amino acids. Germline-derived CDR1 and CDR2 are SGHKS and YYEKEE (reference sequence). The CDR3 DNA sequence: TGTGCCAGCAGCTTGGGGGGTGGGATGGGGAACACTGAAGCTTTCTTT. Amino acids: CASSLGGGMGNTEAFF.